This passage covers 12 T cell receptor beta chains from one sample sequenced in a study of blood T cell repertoires in COVID-19. Here immunoSEQ multiplex PCR was the method, and the copy in TCRdb shows in-frame clones only, minus some. The sample has roughly 120,000 clones; around 86% are singletons. The sequencing input was peripheral blood. These receptors were collected from a human donor in a cohort sampled during active COVID-19.

This chain connects TRBV19 to TRBJ1-1, with D possibly matching TRBD1 (5 bases). V was shortened by 3 bases and J by 0 bases, with 20 bases between the two germline ends. CDR1 is LNHDA and CDR2 is SQIVND in the germline V gene (reference sequence). The CDR3 spans 18 residues. The CDR3 region is CASSIYSGVEELNTEAFF. The CDR3, as DNA: TGTGCCAGTAGTATTTATTCGGGGGTAGAGGAACTGAACACTGAAGCTTTCTTT. Full variable domain (remainder filled in from reference TRBV19 and TRBJ1-1): DGGITQSPKYLFRKEGQNVTLSCEQNLNHDAMYWYRQDPGQGLRLIYYSQIVNDFQKGDIAEGYSVSREKKESFPLTVTSAQKNPTAFYLCASSIYSGVEELNTEAFFGQGTRLTVV.

The V call is TRBV6-5, the J call TRBJ2-3; 8 nucleotides align to TRBD1. This CDR3 has 14 amino acids. Germline V gene sequence: CDR1 MNHEY, CDR2 SVGAGI. Trimming cost V 10 bases and J 5 bases; bases outside gene matches: 11. The CDR3 DNA sequence: TGTGCCACCGGGGGCGGCAGGGGGCAAGATACGCAGTATTTT. Residues: CATGGGRGQDTQYF.

This clone was picked up a small number of times. This chain joins TRBV6-5 and TRBJ2-7; D may be TRBD1 (6 bases). The CDR3 totals 15 residues. Germline V gene lookup returns CDR1 MNHEY and CDR2 SVGAGI. V dropped 0 bases and J dropped 5 bases, with 14 bases sitting between them. CDR3 region: CASSYSGDNRDEQYF. The CDR3 DNA is TGTGCCAGCAGTTACTCGGGGGATAACAGGGACGAGCAGTACTTC.

The rearrangement links TRBV6-6 to TRBJ1-2; 7 bases fit TRBD1. This CDR3 comprises 15 residues. Per germline, CDR1 MNHNY and CDR2 SVGAGI (reference sequence). Trimming cost V 7 bases and J 6 bases; bases outside gene matches: 14. CDR3 nucleotides: TGTGCCAGCACCCAATCGACAGGGAATTTCCATGGCTACACCTTC. Its translation is CASTQSTGNFHGYTF.

The V gene is TRBV24-1, the J gene TRBJ1-2; no firm D call. The CDR3 runs 11 residues. Per the germline V gene, CDR1 is KGHDR and CDR2 is SFDVKD. V lost 5 bases, J lost 8 bases, and 8 bases lay in between. The CDR3 DNA reads TGTGCCACCAGTGCCCCGGGGGGCTACACCTTC. Its protein is CATSAPGGYTF.

This chain joins TRBV7-9 and TRBJ2-7; 8 positions match TRBD1. Per the germline V gene, CDR1 is SEHNR and CDR2 is FQNEAQ (reference sequence). The CDR3 runs to 15 residues. V was pared by 5 bases and J by 5 bases, with 11 bases of the junction left unmatched. DNA for the CDR3: TGTGCCAGCAGCCCGCAAGGGACAGGAATTAACGAGCAGTACTTC. Translated, it gives CASSPQGTGINEQYF. Based on the CDR3 plus reference TRBV7-9 and TRBJ2-7, the full variable domain is DTGVSQNPRHKITKRGQNVTFRCDPISEHNRLYWYRQTLGQGPEFLTYFQNEAQLEKSRLLSDRFSAERPKGSFSTLEIQRTEQGDSAMYLCASSPQGTGINEQYFGPGTRLTVT.

The genes are TRBV12-3 or TRBV12-4 and TRBJ2-7; D is perhaps TRBD1 (6 bases). Trimming took 7 bases from V and 0 from J, leaving 7 bases between them. This CDR3 is built from 12 residues. The CDR3 region is CASMDSSYEQYF. The CDR3 region has the DNA TGTGCCAGCATGGACAGCTCCTACGAGCAGTACTTC.

The CDR3 region is CAIGAWADTQYF. The CDR3 nucleotides are TGTGCCATTGGGGCATGGGCAGATACGCAGTATTTT. This rearrangement joins TRBV10-3 to TRBJ2-3; TRBD1 might be the D (5 bases). The CDR3 is 12 amino acids. Germline lookup yields CDR1 ENHRY and CDR2 SYGVKD. V was pared by 9 bases and J by 4 bases, with 11 bases between.

The CDR3 loop reads CATSPRTGTGTPNEQFF. DNA of the CDR3: TGTGCCACCAGCCCGCGTACCGGGACAGGGACACCCAATGAGCAGTTCTTC. The chain combines TRBV24-1 with TRBJ2-1; 9 bases are shared with TRBD1. Germline lookup yields CDR1 KGHDR and CDR2 SFDVKD. V was pared by 7 bases and J by 6 bases, with 15 bases of the junction left unmatched. The CDR3 length is 17 residues.

This clone appeared a single time. CDR3: CASSPRVDSYEQYF. The CDR3, as DNA: TGTGCCAGCTCACCACGCGTTGACAGTTACGAGCAGTACTTC. V is TRBV18 and J is TRBJ2-7, with D perhaps matching TRBD1 (5 bases). The CDR3 spans 14 residues. Trimming shortened V by 1 base and J by 4 bases, and 11 bases separated the two germline ends. The germline CDR1 and CDR2 sequences are KGHSH and LQKENI.

This chain joins TRBV7-7 and TRBJ2-5, with 9 bases lining up with TRBD1. Germline assignment: CDR1 SSHAT and CDR2 FNYEAQ (reference sequence). This CDR3 is built from 16 residues. With V trimmed by 5 bases and J by 2 bases, 9 bases remained unmatched. The CDR3 coding sequence is TGTGCCAGCAGCCAGCCGGGACAGGGACTACAAGAGACCCAGTACTTC. Translation gives CASSQPGQGLQETQYF.

The V gene is TRBV30, the J gene TRBJ1-1; 8 nucleotides line up with TRBD1. Germline-derived CDR1 and CDR2 are GTSNPN and SVGIG (reference sequence). V shed 2 bases and J 5 bases; nucleotides not matched to a gene: 13. CDR3 length: 16 residues. The CDR3 here is CAWSPYSDRGPTEAFF. The CDR3 nucleotides are TGTGCCTGGAGTCCTTACTCCGACAGGGGCCCAACTGAAGCTTTCTTT.